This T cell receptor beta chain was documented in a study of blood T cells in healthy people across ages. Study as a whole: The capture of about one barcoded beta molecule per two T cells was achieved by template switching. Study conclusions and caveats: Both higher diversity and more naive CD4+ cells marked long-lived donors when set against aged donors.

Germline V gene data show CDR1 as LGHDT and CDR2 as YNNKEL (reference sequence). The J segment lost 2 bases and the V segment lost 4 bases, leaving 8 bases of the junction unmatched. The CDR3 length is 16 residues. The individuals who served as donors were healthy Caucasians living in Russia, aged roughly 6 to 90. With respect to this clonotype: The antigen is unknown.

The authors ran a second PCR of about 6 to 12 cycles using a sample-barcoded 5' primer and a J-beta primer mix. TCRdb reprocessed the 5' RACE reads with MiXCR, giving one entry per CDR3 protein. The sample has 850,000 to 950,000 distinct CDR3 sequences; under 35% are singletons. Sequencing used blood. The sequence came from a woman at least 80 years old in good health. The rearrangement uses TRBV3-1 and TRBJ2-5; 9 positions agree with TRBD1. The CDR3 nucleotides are TGTGCCAGCAGCCGAGACAGGGGGTCCATACAAGAGACCCAGTACTTC. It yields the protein CASSRDRGSIQETQYF.